This T cell receptor (beta chain) was recovered during a study of prognosis after radiotherapy for stage I lung cancer. Across the whole study: Concurrent therapy with stereotactic body radiotherapy was given to no patient.

This clonotype was seen a few times. A read error may be the cause here, since a much bigger clone is one base away. The CDR3 is 15 amino acids. Germline V CDR1 and CDR2: MNHEY, SVGEGT. Amplification of TCR beta CDR3 from genomic DNA used two-round multiplex PCR. Round one of PCR was performed, and it used primers specific to each TRBV and TRBJ gene. TCRdb called the multiplex PCR reads again in MiXCR, with one record for every CDR3 protein. The sample has just under 20,000 distinct CDR3 sequences, roughly 30% seen once. This clonotype was obtained from a donor over 45 with non-small cell lung cancer. V and J are TRBV6-2 or TRBV6-3 and TRBJ2-1; 8 bases match TRBD2. Sample: PBMCs, taken before or after stereotactic body radiation therapy (not recorded which). The CDR3 loop reads CASSDIAGRYNGQFF. The CDR3 DNA follows: TGTGCCAGCAGTGACATAGCGGGGCGATACAATGGGCAGTTCTTC.